Each of the 21 T cell receptor beta chains below was sequenced from the same sample in a study of blood T cell repertoires in COVID-19 (dated by TCRdb to 2020 to 2022). Libraries were constructed by the immunoSEQ multiplex PCR assay. The table comes from immuneACCESS by way of TCRdb, which keeps in-frame sequences with V and J called. Part of the clones is missing from these tables; in studies checked, under half for an unresolved V gene and the rest for unknown reasons. The sample contains about 190,000 clones, roughly four fifths of them found a single time. The ten largest clones represent around 11% of the sample. Specimen: peripheral blood. The origin of the receptors is a woman between 45 and 65 years old with acute or convalescent COVID-19.

The chain joins TRBV7-2 to TRBJ2-7; 7 bases fit TRBD1. Unmatched junction bases numbered 2, after V lost 0 bases and J lost 0 bases. The germline V gene encodes CDR1 SGHTA and CDR2 FQGNSA. The CDR3 length is 15 residues. CDR3 region: CASSLAGGASYEQYF. Written as DNA, the CDR3 is TGTGCCAGCAGCTTAGCAGGGGGCGCCTCCTACGAGCAGTACTTC.

The chain recombines TRBV7-2 with TRBJ2-5, with D possibly TRBD2 on 6 matching bases. With 4 bases removed from V and 2 bases from J, the gap between germline ends came to 11 bases. Germline CDR1 reads SGHTA; CDR2 reads FQGNSA. The CDR3 extends over 14 amino acids. CDR3 sequence reads: CASSSRGNQETQYF. In DNA form, the CDR3 reads TGTGCCAGCAGCTCCCGGGGGAATCAAGAGACCCAGTACTTC.

This chain links TRBV19 with TRBJ1-2, with 10 bases aligning to TRBD1. J was trimmed by 2 bases and V by 9 bases; bases with no gene match: 12. In germline, CDR1 is LNHDA, CDR2 SQIVND (reference sequence). The CDR3 extends over 16 amino acids. In DNA, the CDR3 is TGTGCCAGGAACAACCAAGTGACAGGGGGCAACTATGGCTACACCTTC. Protein sequence: CARNNQVTGGNYGYTF.

This clone has more than one count but fewer than ten. V is TRBV7-8 and J is TRBJ1-2, with D perhaps TRBD1 (6 bases). This CDR3 contains 14 residues. Germline V gene sequence: CDR1 SGHVS, CDR2 FQNEAQ. Between the trimmed V and J ends, which lost 2 bases and 5 bases, there was a span of 12 bases. The chain's CDR3 is CASSLTGTPYGYTF. CDR3 nucleotides: TGTGCCAGCAGCTTAACAGGGACCCCTTATGGCTACACCTTC.

The V call is TRBV7-9, the J call TRBJ2-1, with 10 bases aligning to TRBD2. V was clipped by 5 bases and J by 6 bases; unmatched bases: 10. Looked up from germline, CDR1 is SEHNR and CDR2 is FQNEAQ (reference sequence). The CDR3 is 16 residues long. The CDR3 spells CASSRSGTSEANEQFF. For the CDR3, the DNA is TGTGCCAGCAGCCGATCCGGGACTAGCGAGGCCAATGAGCAGTTCTTC.

This clone was seen only a few times. This sequence joins TRBV24-1 and TRBJ1-5; perhaps TRBD1 as D (5 bases). The CDR3 is 13 residues long. Trimming removed 6 bases at V and 6 bases at J, with 11 bases between. CDR1 KGHDR and CDR2 SFDVKD come from the germline V gene. CDR3 amino acids: CATSTGRGQPQHF. CDR3 nucleotide sequence: TGTGCCACCAGTACAGGAAGGGGTCAGCCCCAGCATTTT.

This clone occurred once. The chain joins TRBV20-1 to TRBJ2-1; TRBD2 matches at 13 bases. The V gene's germline CDR1 is DFQATT and CDR2 SNEGSKA (reference sequence). The V and J ends lost 3 bases and 6 bases, in that order; junction bases with no gene match: 2. The CDR3 spans 14 residues. The CDR3 loop is CSASGTSGTNEQFF. The DNA of the CDR3 is TGCAGTGCTAGTGGGACTAGCGGGACCAATGAGCAGTTCTTC.

DNA for the CDR3: TGCAGCGTTGAAGACGGGGGTACCTACGAGCAGTACTTC. Its protein is CSVEDGGTYEQYF. This rearrangement joins TRBV29-1 to TRBJ2-7; possibly TRBD2 for D (6 bases). V lost 0 bases, J lost 2 bases, and 8 bases lay in between. Germline CDR1 SQVTM, CDR2 ANQGSEA. This CDR3 comprises 13 residues.

This clone was detected a few times. This chain connects TRBV6-2 or TRBV6-3 to TRBJ1-2; no reliable D call. This CDR3 comprises 14 residues. V lost 2 bases and J 2 bases, leaving 9 bases between the germline ends. Germline V gene lookup returns CDR1 MNHEY and CDR2 SVGEGT. The CDR3 DNA is TGTGCCAGCAGTTACCGTCTGTCGAACTATGGCTACACCTTC. The encoded protein is CASSYRLSNYGYTF.

Here the CDR3 reads CASSLYTEAFF. CDR3 nucleotide sequence: TGTGCCAGTAGCCTATACACTGAAGCTTTCTTT. V gene TRBV19 combines with J gene TRBJ1-1; no definite D call. V shed 6 bases and J shed 3 bases, with 5 bases lying between them. Germline CDR1 and CDR2: LNHDA and SQIVND (reference sequence). The CDR3 spans 11 residues.

This clone was found a few times. This rearrangement joins TRBV24-1 to TRBJ1-1, with 9 bases that match TRBD1. Trimming cost V 7 bases and J 5 bases; bases outside gene matches: 7. This CDR3 comprises 14 residues. Germline V gives CDR1 KGHDR, CDR2 SFDVKD. In nucleotides, the CDR3 is TGTGCCACCAGCTCTACAGGGGGCATGACTGAAGCTTTCTTT. It codes for CATSSTGGMTEAFF.

A few counts support this clone. This rearrangement joins TRBV30 to TRBJ2-1, with TRBD1 matching 7 bases. CDR3 length: 14 amino acids. CDR1 and CDR2 from the germline V gene are GTSNPN and SVGIG (reference sequence). V gave up 6 bases and J gave up 0 bases; unmatched junction bases: 5. CDR3 sequence reads: CACSRGTSYNEQFF. DNA of the CDR3: TGTGCCTGTAGCAGGGGGACCTCCTACAATGAGCAGTTCTTC.

The V and J genes are TRBV24-1 and TRBJ1-3; 7 bases map to TRBD1. The CDR3 is 16 residues long. Germline V gene lookup returns CDR1 KGHDR and CDR2 SFDVKD. After removal of 2 bases from V and 2 bases from J, the junction contained 5 bases not matched to a gene. The CDR3 nucleotides are TGTGCCACCAGTGATTCCAGACAGGGCCCTGGAAACACCATATATTTT. It is translated as CATSDSRQGPGNTIYF.

The chain couples TRBV10-2 to TRBJ1-5; 7 bases are a match to TRBD1. The CDR3 length is 16 residues. J gave up 1 base and V 1 base, and 4 bases lay outside the gene matches. Germline V CDR1 and CDR2: WSHSY, SAAADI. This CDR3 reads CASSELRGLSNQPQHF. DNA for the CDR3: TGCGCCAGCAGTGAGTTAAGGGGGCTGAGCAATCAGCCCCAGCATTTT.

This rearrangement joins TRBV11-2 to TRBJ2-1; 10 positions agree with TRBD2. With 2 bases clipped from V and 4 bases from J, the junction kept 5 bases outside the gene matches. CDR1 and CDR2 (germline): SGHAT, FQNNGV. CDR3 length equals 16 residues. The chain's CDR3 is CASSLNLAGAYNEQFF. CDR3 in DNA: TGTGCCAGCAGCTTAAACCTAGCGGGGGCATACAATGAGCAGTTCTTC.

V usage is TRBV9 and J usage is TRBJ1-1; 8 nucleotides agree with TRBD1. CDR1 is SGDLS and CDR2 is YYNGEE in the germline V gene. This CDR3 region has 15 residues. V lost 0 bases, J lost 4 bases, and 5 bases stayed unmatched. The CDR3 DNA is TGTGCCAGCAGCGTAGAGGACAGGGTAAGCACTGAAGCTTTCTTT. It specifies CASSVEDRVSTEAFF.

V usage is TRBV11-2 and J usage is TRBJ1-6; 12 nucleotides line up with TRBD1. CDR3 length equals 15 residues. The junction had 1 base not matched to a gene; V was cut back by 1 base and J by 9 bases. The germline V gene encodes CDR1 SGHAT and CDR2 FQNNGV. This CDR3 reads CASSLVGQGASPLHF. For the CDR3, the DNA is TGTGCCAGCAGCTTAGTGGGACAGGGGGCTTCACCCCTCCACTTT. Drawing the rest from reference TRBV11-2 and TRBJ1-6, the complete variable domain is EAGVAQSPRYKIIEKRQSVAFWCNPISGHATLYWYQQILGQGPKLLIQFQNNGVVDDSQLPKDRFSAERLKGVDSTLKIQPAKLEDSAVYLCASSLVGQGASPLHFGNGTRLTVT.

V is TRBV14 and J is TRBJ2-7; TRBD2 agrees at 7 bases. The V gene end was trimmed by 5 bases and the J gene end by 0 bases; junction bases not matched to a gene: 13. Germline values: CDR1 SGHDN, CDR2 FVKESK. The CDR3 has 17 residues. The CDR3 DNA reads TGTGCCAGCAGCGCCGGGGGAGGGACTTATAGCTCCTACGAGCAGTACTTC. Its protein is CASSAGGGTYSSYEQYF.

This rearrangement joins TRBV4-3 to TRBJ2-6; D is possibly TRBD2 (5 bases). Germline V gene data show CDR1 as LGHNA and CDR2 as YSLEER. This CDR3 spans 19 amino acids. Trimming cost V 0 bases and J 0 bases, with 15 bases left between them. The CDR3, as DNA: TGCGCCAGCAGCCAAGAGGGCGTTCGAAGCGGCTCTGGGGCCAACGTCCTGACTTTC. Translation: CASSQEGVRSGSGANVLTF.

This clone came up once. The chain combines TRBV30 with TRBJ2-7, with no clear D. In germline, CDR1 is GTSNPN, CDR2 SVGIG (reference sequence). The CDR3 runs to 13 residues. V was shortened by 0 bases and J by 3 bases, with 9 bases between the two germline ends. The CDR3 nucleotides are TGTGCCTGGAGTGTGGGCAAGATCTACGAGCAGTACTTC. Protein: CAWSVGKIYEQYF.

This chain joins TRBV19 and TRBJ2-7, with unresolved D. The CDR3 contains 13 residues. V was shortened by 7 bases and J by 1 base, with 11 bases between the two germline ends. Germline loops: CDR1 LNHDA, CDR2 SQIVND (reference sequence). CDR3 nucleotide sequence: TGTGCCAGTATTGGAGCAGCGTCCTACGAGCAGTACTTC. This translates into CASIGAASYEQYF.